Each of the 32 T cell receptor beta chains below was sequenced from the same sample in a study of OX40 agonist ivuxolimab in advanced cancers. Generated by immunoSEQ multiplex PCR, the TCRdb table keeps only in-frame clones and is missing some. The sample records more than 70,000 clones, 85% to 90% being singletons. The sequencing used CD4+ or CD8+ T cells sorted from blood, collected in a trial of the OX40 agonist ivuxolimab. The receptors were gathered from an adult with an advanced solid tumor such as melanoma, head and neck, liver or kidney cancer.

The chain recombines TRBV5-1 with TRBJ2-1; 10 bases match TRBD2. Germline-derived CDR1 and CDR2 are SGHRS and YFSETQ. The CDR3 extends over 14 amino acids. With 8 bases clipped from V and 6 bases from J, the junction kept 8 bases outside the gene matches. This CDR3 reads CASARGLASNEQFF. The CDR3 bases are TGCGCCAGTGCTCGGGGACTAGCGAGCAATGAGCAGTTCTTC.

The genes are TRBV5-1 and TRBJ2-5, with 8 bases fitting TRBD2. The CDR3 spans 14 residues. The ends lost 4 bases at V and 5 bases at J; junction bases unmatched: 7. The germline gives CDR1 SGHRS, CDR2 YFSETQ. The CDR3 coding sequence is TGCGCCAGCAGCCCCGGGGGGGGTTGGGAGACCCAGTACTTC. This codes for CASSPGGGWETQYF.

This chain uses TRBV5-1 with TRBJ1-1; D uncertain. The V gene's germline CDR1 is SGHRS and CDR2 YFSETQ. This CDR3 has 14 amino acids. V gave up 3 bases and J gave up 3 bases, with 12 bases separating them. The CDR3, as DNA: TGCGCCAGCAGCTACGGCACTCGGGACACTGAAGCTTTCTTT. This codes for CASSYGTRDTEAFF.

The CDR3 sequence is CASRRQGAGPEQYF. The CDR3 DNA follows: TGTGCCAGCAGGAGACAGGGGGCCGGCCCTGAGCAGTACTTC. V gene TRBV5-6 combines with J gene TRBJ2-7; 10 bases agree with TRBD1. This CDR3 region has 14 residues. CDR1 and CDR2 from the germline V gene are SGHDT and YYEEEE. V trimming: 5 bases; J trimming: 7 bases; junction bases outside the gene matches: 9.

The chain is built from TRBV19 and TRBJ2-7; 8 bases match TRBD1. Losses at the gene ends were 8 bases for V and 2 bases for J; bases not matched to a gene: 20. Germline values: CDR1 LNHDA, CDR2 SQIVND (reference sequence). The CDR3 has 18 amino acids. CDR3 nucleotides: TGTGCCAGTTCTCGGGCAGGGGGCGTAAGGTCAGGGGCCTACGAGCAGTACTTC. Translation gives CASSRAGGVRSGAYEQYF. The variable domain in full, completed from reference TRBV19 and TRBJ2-7, reads DGGITQSPKYLFRKEGQNVTLSCEQNLNHDAMYWYRQDPGQGLRLIYYSQIVNDFQKGDIAEGYSVSREKKESFPLTVTSAQKNPTAFYLCASSRAGGVRSGAYEQYFGPGTRLTVT.

The CDR3 DNA reads as TGTGCCAGTGCTTCAGGGGCCACTGAAGCTTTCTTT. Translated, it gives CASASGATEAFF. This chain joins TRBV21-1 and TRBJ1-1; the table gives TRBD1 as D, unverified against the DNA. TRBV21-1 is a listed pseudogene. The CDR3 totals 12 residues.

The chain uses TRBV18 and TRBJ1-5; 8 nucleotides line up with TRBD1. V shed 3 bases and J 7 bases; nucleotides not matched to a gene: 2. Germline V gives CDR1 KGHSH, CDR2 LQKENI. The CDR3 totals 13 residues. The CDR3 loop is CASSPDRDQPQHF. The CDR3 bases are TGTGCCAGCTCACCGGACAGGGACCAGCCCCAGCATTTT.

The CDR3 loop is CASSLALTVGAFF. The CDR3 region has the DNA TGTGCCAGCAGCTTAGCCCTGACAGTAGGGGCTTTCTTT. The V and J genes are TRBV11-2 and TRBJ1-1; D perhaps matches TRBD1 (5 bases). Germline V CDR1 and CDR2: SGHAT, FQNNGV. This CDR3 spans 13 amino acids. Trimming took 1 base from V and 11 from J, leaving 14 bases between them.

V and J are TRBV27 and TRBJ2-3, with a possible D match to TRBD1 (5 bases). Trimming pared 4 bases from V and 3 bases from J, leaving 14 bases between. This CDR3 spans 15 amino acids. Germline V lookup: CDR1 MNHEY, CDR2 SMNVEV (reference sequence). Here the CDR3 DNA reads TGTGCCAGCAGTTCGTCCAGGGTAAAGACAGATACGCAGTATTTT. Translation: CASSSSRVKTDTQYF.

The rearrangement joins TRBV11-2 to TRBJ2-5; D may be TRBD1 (6 bases). The CDR3 is 15 residues long. V lost 8 bases and J 5 bases, leaving 21 bases between the germline ends. CDR1 and CDR2 from the germline V gene are SGHAT and FQNNGV. Written as DNA, the CDR3 is TGTGCCAGCTCCACCGGGACACTGGTTTGGGAGACCCAGTACTTC. This sequence encodes CASSTGTLVWETQYF.

The chain has TRBV5-1 and TRBJ2-7, with D hard to call. The CDR3 covers 13 residues. V was cut by 4 bases and J by 3 bases, with 11 bases left in between. Germline CDR1 and CDR2: SGHRS and YFSETQ. The CDR3 coding sequence is TGCGCCAGCAGCGGGAACGGCCACTACGAGCAGTACTTC. Translating it yields CASSGNGHYEQYF.

Turning to this clone: A junction boundary mismatches the germline segment, possibly from a read error. The chain carries TRBV7-7 and TRBJ2-1; TRBD2 matches at 10 bases. The germline gives CDR1 SSHAT, CDR2 FNYEAQ (reference sequence). The CDR3 extends over 15 amino acids. The CDR3 reads CASSSGGLANNEQFF. CDR3 sequence (DNA): TGTGCTAGCAGCTCCGGGGGACTAGCGAACAATGAGCAGTTCTTC.

The sample holds a few counts of this clone. The chain couples TRBV6-5 to TRBJ1-3; D unresolved. Between the trimmed V and J ends, which lost 6 bases and 0 bases, there was a span of 9 bases. In germline, CDR1 is MNHEY, CDR2 SVGAGI. The CDR3 covers 14 residues. For the CDR3, the DNA is TGTGCCAGCAGCCGCTTTGGCTCTGGAAACACCATATATTTT. The encoded protein is CASSRFGSGNTIYF.

The J gene is TRBJ1-5, the V gene TRBV10-3; 7 bases align to TRBD1. The germline V gene has CDR1 ENHRY and CDR2 SYGVKD. This CDR3 is built from 17 residues. With 6 bases clipped from V and 1 base from J, the junction kept 12 bases outside the gene matches. The CDR3 reads CAISSQTGKGSNQPQHF. The DNA for the CDR3 is TGTGCCATCAGCTCCCAGACAGGGAAGGGAAGCAATCAGCCCCAGCATTTT.

The V gene is TRBV6-1, the J gene TRBJ2-1, with 10 bases lining up with TRBD2. After removal of 6 bases from V and 3 bases from J, the junction contained 5 bases not matched to a gene. Germline V CDR1 and CDR2: MNHNS, SASEGT. CDR3 size: 15 residues. In DNA, the CDR3 is TGTGCCAGCAGGAAGGGACTAGCGTTCTACAATGAGCAGTTCTTC. Protein: CASRKGLAFYNEQFF.

This chain joins TRBV7-2 and TRBJ2-5, with D possibly TRBD2 on 5 matching bases. TRBJ2-7 matches the DNA end more closely, so the J call is doubtful. This CDR3 is built from 12 residues. Per germline, CDR1 SGHTA and CDR2 FQGNSA. CDR3: CASSSAGYEQYF. The CDR3 coding sequence is TGTGCCAGCAGCTCGGCGGGTTACGAGCAGTACTTC.

This chain joins TRBV9 and TRBJ2-3; perhaps TRBD2 as D (5 bases). The germline V gene has CDR1 SGDLS and CDR2 YYNGEE. This CDR3 comprises 15 residues. V lost 2 bases and J lost 0, with 10 bases in between. The CDR3 sequence is CASSVLALSTDTQYF. The CDR3 coding sequence is TGTGCCAGCAGCGTCCTAGCCCTTAGCACAGATACGCAGTATTTT.

The chain links TRBV4-1 to TRBJ2-5, with D maybe TRBD1 (6 bases). The CDR3 extends over 16 amino acids. Per germline, CDR1 MGHRA and CDR2 YSYEKL. V was shortened by 5 bases and J by 1 base, with 17 bases between the two germline ends. The CDR3 DNA reads as TGCGCCAGCAGCGCAGGGGCAGGGGTCCGCCAAGAGACCCAGTACTTC. Translation: CASSAGAGVRQETQYF.

J is TRBJ2-1 and V is TRBV19; no clear D. Germline CDR1 reads LNHDA; CDR2 reads SQIVND (reference sequence). The CDR3 is made up of 11 amino acids. With 5 bases removed from V and 15 bases from J, the gap between germline ends came to 14 bases. The CDR3 DNA reads TGTGCCAGTAGTGGCCATAGTAAAGCGTTCTTC. It specifies CASSGHSKAFF.

This chain uses TRBV27 with TRBJ1-5, with D hard to call. V lost 0 bases to trimming and J lost 11 bases, with 14 bases between them. Germline values: CDR1 MNHEY, CDR2 SMNVEV (reference sequence). This CDR3 region has 14 residues. As DNA, the CDR3 is TGTGCCAGCAGTTTATCGGGTTCTCCCCGGGCCCAGCATTTT. Protein product: CASSLSGSPRAQHF.

The CDR3 reads CASSYGGGYTEAFF. CDR3 DNA: TGTGCCAGCAGCTACGGTGGGGGATACACTGAAGCTTTCTTT. The chain employs TRBV7-2 and TRBJ1-1, with D possibly being TRBD1 (5 bases). V gave up 4 bases and J gave up 3 bases, with 12 bases separating them. Germline V CDR1 and CDR2: SGHTA, FQGNSA. This CDR3 region has 14 residues.

The chain links TRBV19 to TRBJ1-2; the match to TRBD1 covers 7 bases. Germline assignment: CDR1 LNHDA and CDR2 SQIVND (reference sequence). After removal of 5 bases from V and 6 bases from J, the junction contained 6 bases not matched to a gene. The CDR3 consists of 13 residues. CDR3 protein: CASSPGTVDGYTF. The CDR3 nucleotides are TGTGCCAGTAGTCCCGGGACAGTGGATGGCTACACCTTC.

The V gene is TRBV27, the J gene TRBJ2-5, with D possibly being TRBD1 (6 bases). Germline V gene data show CDR1 as MNHEY and CDR2 as SMNVEV (reference sequence). Trimming stripped 8 bases from V and 0 bases from J, with 10 bases between. The CDR3 extends over 13 amino acids. The CDR3 protein is CASGGGYQETQYF. The CDR3 DNA reads TGTGCCAGCGGGGGCGGGTACCAAGAGACCCAGTACTTC.

This chain links TRBV6-5 with TRBJ2-7; D is uncertain. Germline V gene lookup returns CDR1 MNHEY and CDR2 SVGAGI. Trimming shortened V by 7 bases and J by 0 bases, and 10 bases separated the two germline ends. The CDR3 has 13 amino acids. The CDR3 loop is CASTSANSYEQYF. DNA of the CDR3: TGTGCCAGCACTTCGGCGAACTCCTACGAGCAGTACTTC.

The rearrangement links TRBV5-6 to TRBJ1-2; D unresolved. The CDR3 runs to 15 residues. Between the trimmed V and J ends, which lost 2 bases and 4 bases, there was a span of 15 bases. The germline gives CDR1 SGHDT, CDR2 YYEEEE. The CDR3 DNA reads as TGTGCCAGCAGCTTTTCAGCTTTTGAGGTCTATGGCTACACCTTC. Encoded protein: CASSFSAFEVYGYTF.

This clone was observed once. The chain recombines TRBV11-2 with TRBJ2-7, with D tentatively TRBD2 (5 bases). Germline CDR1 reads SGHAT; CDR2 reads FQNNGV. Trimming pared 6 bases from V and 3 bases from J, leaving 12 bases between. The CDR3 length is 13 residues. CDR3 protein: CASRVGLSYEQYF. CDR3 sequence (DNA): TGTGCCAGCAGGGTCGGACTCAGCTACGAGCAGTACTTC.

The chain joins TRBV5-1 to TRBJ2-1, with a tentative D call TRBD2 (6 bases). V shed 5 bases and J shed 5 bases, with 14 bases lying between them. CDR1 and CDR2 from the germline V gene are SGHRS and YFSETQ. CDR3 size: 14 residues. CDR3 DNA: TGCGCCAGCAGGGACGGGAGAGGAGACAATGAGCAGTTCTTC. It yields the protein CASRDGRGDNEQFF.

The chain recombines TRBV2 with TRBJ2-7; possible D gene TRBD2, 6 bases. This CDR3 is built from 14 residues. The germline gives CDR1 SNHLY, CDR2 FYNNEI. With 4 bases removed from V and 3 bases from J, the gap between germline ends came to 13 bases. The CDR3 is CASSAAGEDYEQYF. The CDR3 region has the DNA TGTGCCAGCAGTGCCGCCGGGGAGGACTACGAGCAGTACTTC.

This sequence joins TRBV5-1 and TRBJ2-1; possibly TRBD2 for D (5 bases). Trimming took 5 bases from V and 3 from J, leaving 12 bases between them. The CDR3 is 14 amino acids. CDR1 and CDR2 (germline): SGHRS, YFSETQ. The CDR3 reads CASRRADLYNEQFF. The CDR3, as DNA: TGCGCCAGCAGACGAGCGGACCTCTACAATGAGCAGTTCTTC.

V and J are TRBV7-2 and TRBJ2-3; D not resolved. CDR3 length: 15 amino acids. With 2 bases removed from V and 0 bases from J, the gap between germline ends came to 9 bases. Germline V gene sequence: CDR1 SGHTA, CDR2 FQGNSA. The CDR3 DNA sequence: TGTGCCAGCAGCTTACAATTTACTAGCACAGATACGCAGTATTTT. This encodes CASSLQFTSTDTQYF.

In its sample, this clone was seen once. This chain uses TRBV19 with TRBJ2-1; unclear D gene. The CDR3 sequence is 13 residues long. From germline, CDR1 is LNHDA and CDR2 SQIVND (reference sequence). Trimming cost V 1 base and J 10 bases, with 11 bases left between them. In DNA, the CDR3 is TGTGCCAGTAGTATAGGACCGTCGTACGAGCAGTTCTTC. Residues: CASSIGPSYEQFF.

The chain employs TRBV2 and TRBJ2-1; D uncertain. This CDR3 spans 15 amino acids. The V and J ends lost 6 bases and 0 bases respectively, with 12 bases between them. CDR1 is SNHLY and CDR2 is FYNNEI in the germline V gene. The CDR3 DNA reads TGTGCCAGCAGCAGACCGACAAGCTCCTACAATGAGCAGTTCTTC. Its protein product is CASSRPTSSYNEQFF.